These 21 T cell receptor beta chains came from one sample sequenced in a study of blood T cell repertoires in COVID-19. Data came from immunoSEQ multiplex PCR; TCRdb stores just in-frame clones and leaves some out. The sample consists of fewer than 200,000 clones, 80% to 90% of them appearing once. The sequenced sample consisted of peripheral blood. All receptors come from a man aged 65 to 85 with active or convalescent COVID-19.

As DNA, the CDR3 is TGCGCCAGCAGCTTGGCTCCCGGGACACCGAACAATGAGCAGTTCTTC. Its translation: CASSLAPGTPNNEQFF. The chain couples TRBV5-1 to TRBJ2-1, with D possibly TRBD1 on 6 matching bases. Trimming stripped 0 bases from V and 5 bases from J, with 15 bases between. Germline loops: CDR1 SGHRS, CDR2 YFSETQ. CDR3 size: 16 residues.

This clone was found a few times. The rearrangement joins TRBV19 to TRBJ2-1; 8 nucleotides agree with TRBD1. Germline-derived CDR1 and CDR2 are LNHDA and SQIVND (reference sequence). Trimming cost V 5 bases and J 4 bases; bases outside gene matches: 10. The length of the CDR3 is 16 residues. The CDR3, as DNA: TGTGCCAGTAGTCTCCGCGCGACAGGGGAATACAATGAGCAGTTCTTC. Translation gives CASSLRATGEYNEQFF.

This clone was seen once. This chain uses TRBV5-1 with TRBJ2-5, with D possibly matching TRBD2 (7 bases). Germline lookup yields CDR1 SGHRS and CDR2 YFSETQ. V dropped 4 bases and J dropped 5 bases, with 15 bases sitting between them. The CDR3 sequence is 14 residues long. The CDR3 DNA reads as TGCGCCAGCAGCCCGGGGGGCGTGAGGGAGACCCAGTACTTC. Its translation is CASSPGGVRETQYF.

The V gene is TRBV2, the J gene TRBJ2-3, with 13 bases that match TRBD2. This CDR3 comprises 18 residues. CDR1 is SNHLY and CDR2 is FYNNEI in the germline V gene. V was pared by 0 bases and J by 2 bases, with 5 bases of the junction left unmatched. CDR3 in DNA: TGTGCCAGCAGTGAAGCCATACTAGCGGGAGGGCCCACAGATACGCAGTATTTT. Its translation is CASSEAILAGGPTDTQYF.

The chain combines TRBV5-6 with TRBJ1-1; TRBD1 might be the D (6 bases). There are 12 residues in the CDR3. Germline V gene data show CDR1 as SGHDT and CDR2 as YYEEEE. Trimming pared 4 bases from V and 11 bases from J, leaving 15 bases between. The CDR3 reads CASSLPQGGAFF. CDR3 nucleotides: TGTGCCAGCAGCCTCCCACAGGGTGGGGCTTTCTTT.

The CDR3 DNA sequence: TGTGCCAGCAGCCCGACAGGACCCCGAGGCTATGGCTACACCTTC. It encodes CASSPTGPRGYGYTF. The V gene is TRBV5-4, the J gene TRBJ1-2; perhaps TRBD1 as D (6 bases). The V end lost 4 bases, the J end lost 4 bases, and 17 bases lay between the germline ends. Germline V gene data show CDR1 as SGHNT and CDR2 as YYREEE (reference sequence). The CDR3 is made up of 15 amino acids.

This chain joins TRBV9 and TRBJ2-2; 9 nucleotides line up with TRBD2. The CDR3 contains 17 residues. The J segment lost 2 bases and the V segment lost 1 base, leaving 6 bases of the junction unmatched. In germline, CDR1 is SGDLS, CDR2 YYNGEE. CDR3 loop: CASSVTGGRVNTGELFF. The CDR3 region has the DNA TGTGCCAGCAGCGTAACTGGCGGGAGGGTTAACACCGGGGAGCTGTTTTTT.

The chain links TRBV24-1 to TRBJ1-2; TRBD1 matches 8 bases. The CDR3 runs 15 residues. Unmatched junction bases numbered 7, after V lost 3 bases and J lost 5 bases. CDR1 KGHDR and CDR2 SFDVKD come from the germline V gene. The CDR3 reads CATSDPRGRSYGYTF. Here the CDR3 DNA reads TGTGCCACCAGTGATCCCAGGGGGCGATCGTATGGCTACACCTTC.

The chain joins TRBV6-6 to TRBJ1-5, with D possibly TRBD1 on 5 matching bases. V lost 2 bases and J 3 bases, leaving 8 bases between the germline ends. From germline, CDR1 is MNHNY and CDR2 SVGAGI (reference sequence). The CDR3 covers 14 residues. CDR3 DNA: TGTGCCAGCAGTTACACGGGGGACAATCAGCCCCAGCATTTT. This translates into CASSYTGDNQPQHF.

The chain carries TRBV6-5 and TRBJ2-5, with TRBD2 identical over 10 bases. The CDR3 sequence is 14 residues long. Germline CDR1 and CDR2: MNHEY and SVGAGI. V shed 3 bases and J 9 bases; nucleotides not matched to a gene: 7. This CDR3 reads CASSYSGRRRAQYF. In nucleotides, the CDR3 is TGTGCCAGCAGTTATAGCGGGAGGAGAAGGGCCCAGTACTTC.

V gene TRBV6-6 combines with J gene TRBJ1-1; 8 bases are shared with TRBD1. Germline trimming cut 6 bases from V and 7 bases from J; bases unmatched to any gene: 7. Germline V CDR1 and CDR2: MNHNY, SVGAGI (reference sequence). CDR3 size: 13 residues. The CDR3 reads CASRADRVDEAFF. As DNA, the CDR3 is TGTGCCAGCAGGGCGGACAGGGTGGATGAAGCTTTCTTT.

The rearrangement joins TRBV3-1 (or the pseudogene TRBV3-2) to TRBJ1-2; a weak D match, TRBD1 (6 bases). Germline CDR1 reads LGHDT; CDR2 reads YNNKEL (reference sequence). V dropped 4 bases and J dropped 8 bases, with 20 bases sitting between them. This CDR3 is 15 amino acids long. The CDR3, as DNA: TGTGCCAGCAGCCCATCACAGGGTCCGACTCAGGGCTACACCTTC. Translated, it gives CASSPSQGPTQGYTF.

This clone occurred once. This chain links TRBV6-6 with TRBJ2-1; TRBD2 might be the D (5 bases). Germline-derived CDR1 and CDR2 are MNHNY and SVGAGI (reference sequence). CDR3 length equals 12 residues. The V and J ends lost 8 bases and 7 bases respectively, with 12 bases between them. The CDR3 nucleotides read TGTGCCAGCGAGGACTTCAGGAATGAGCAGTTCTTC. Translating it yields CASEDFRNEQFF.

This sequence joins TRBV7-2 and TRBJ1-1, with 7 bases that match TRBD1. The V segment lost 1 base and the J segment 2 bases; nucleotides outside the gene matches: 7. CDR3 length equals 16 residues. Germline loops: CDR1 SGHTA, CDR2 FQGNSA. CDR3 DNA: TGTGCCAGCAGCTTAGTAGGGGGCCCGGGAAACACTGAAGCTTTCTTT. Its translation: CASSLVGGPGNTEAFF.

The chain employs TRBV11-3 and TRBJ2-3; a possible D gene is TRBD1 (6 bases). CDR1 SGHNT and CDR2 YENEEA come from the germline V gene. Trimming stripped 5 bases from V and 0 bases from J, with 18 bases between. The CDR3 contains 17 residues. The DNA for the CDR3 is TGTGCCAGCAGCCGAGGATCGGACAGAGCTAGCACAGATACGCAGTATTTT. Translating gives CASSRGSDRASTDTQYF.

This chain links TRBV6-6 with TRBJ2-7, with TRBD1 as a possible D gene (6 bases). The CDR3 consists of 13 residues. Trimming stripped 5 bases from V and 6 bases from J, with 14 bases between. The V gene's germline CDR1 is MNHNY and CDR2 SVGAGI (reference sequence). CDR3 DNA sequence: TGTGCCAGCAGTCCGCCGACAGGTCGCGAGCAGTACTTC. This translates into CASSPPTGREQYF.

This clone was picked up a small number of times. J is TRBJ1-1 and V is TRBV18, with a weak D call TRBD1 (5 bases). The CDR3 loop spans 12 amino acids. Trimming left V 10 bases short and J 4 bases short, with 13 bases between. Per germline, CDR1 KGHSH and CDR2 LQKENI. CDR3 sequence (DNA): TGTGCCACTACCTCGCAGGGCACTGAAGCTTTCTTT. Amino acid sequence: CATTSQGTEAFF.

CDR3 sequence (DNA): TGTGCCAGCAGAAGGACAGGGGGAAATAACTATGGCTACACCTTC. This gives the protein CASRRTGGNNYGYTF. The V call is TRBV27, the J call TRBJ1-2; 10 positions match TRBD1. This CDR3 has 15 amino acids. V lost 6 bases and J lost 1; bases outside the gene matches: 5. CDR1 and CDR2 from the germline V gene are MNHEY and SMNVEV (reference sequence).

V is TRBV18 and J is TRBJ2-1, with D perhaps matching TRBD1 (6 bases). Germline CDR1 KGHSH, CDR2 LQKENI. V shed 5 bases and J shed 3 bases, with 11 bases lying between them. The CDR3 has 14 amino acids. The CDR3: CASSSTGFYNEQFF. The CDR3 DNA follows: TGTGCCAGCTCATCCACAGGGTTCTACAATGAGCAGTTCTTC.

The V gene is TRBV5-1, the J gene TRBJ1-2; 10 bases are shared with TRBD1. Trimming took 4 bases from V and 6 from J; bases not matched to a gene: 6. Per germline, CDR1 SGHRS and CDR2 YFSETQ. CDR3 length equals 14 residues. CDR3 in amino acids: CASSQRQGADGYTF. CDR3 nucleotide sequence: TGCGCCAGCAGCCAGCGACAGGGGGCGGATGGCTACACCTTC.

The gene calls are TRBV14 and TRBJ2-1; D possibly corresponds to TRBD2 (5 bases). V dropped 0 bases and J dropped 9 bases, with 12 bases sitting between them. This CDR3 is 14 amino acids long. CDR1 and CDR2 (germline): SGHDN, FVKESK. The CDR3 region is CASSQERRVTEQFF. CDR3 nucleotides: TGTGCCAGCAGCCAAGAACGGCGGGTGACTGAGCAGTTCTTC.